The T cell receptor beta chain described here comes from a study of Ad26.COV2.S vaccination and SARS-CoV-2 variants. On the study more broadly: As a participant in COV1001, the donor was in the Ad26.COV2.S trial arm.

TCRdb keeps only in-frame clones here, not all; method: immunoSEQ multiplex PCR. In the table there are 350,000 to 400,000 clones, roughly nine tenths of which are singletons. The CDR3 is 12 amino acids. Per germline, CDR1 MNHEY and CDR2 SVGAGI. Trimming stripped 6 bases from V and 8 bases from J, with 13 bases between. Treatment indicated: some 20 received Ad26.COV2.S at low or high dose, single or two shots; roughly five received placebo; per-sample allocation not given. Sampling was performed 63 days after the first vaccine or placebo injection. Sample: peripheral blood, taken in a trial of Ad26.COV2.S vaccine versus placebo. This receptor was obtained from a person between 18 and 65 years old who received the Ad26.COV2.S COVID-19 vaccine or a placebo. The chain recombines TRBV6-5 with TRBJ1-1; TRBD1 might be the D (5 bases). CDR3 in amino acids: CASRVGDEEAFF. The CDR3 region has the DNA TGTGCCAGCAGAGTAGGGGACGAGGAAGCTTTCTTT.